This entry lists 25 T cell receptor beta chains sequenced from one sample in a study of T cells in Graves' hyperthyroidism and ophthalmopathy. TCR beta CDR3 sequences were amplified from RNA transcripts. TCR CDR3 underwent first-round RT-PCR with the HTBI primer set. TCRdb called the multiplex PCR reads again in MiXCR, with one record for every CDR3 protein. The repertoire consists of over 450,000 distinct CDR3 sequences, with under 20% occurring once and the leading ten covering approximately 16%. Material: blood. The source is a woman younger than 30 with Graves' ophthalmopathy.

This clonotype occurred many times. The chain has TRBV3-1 and TRBJ2-7; 7 bases line up with TRBD1. Looked up from germline, CDR1 is LGHDT and CDR2 is YNNKEL (reference sequence). CDR3 length: 12 residues. V trimming: 5 bases; J trimming: 6 bases; junction bases outside the gene matches: 4. The CDR3 coding sequence is TGTGCCAGCAGCGACAGGGTGGGCGAGCAGTACTTC. It translates to CASSDRVGEQYF.

This clonotype appeared many times. V and J are TRBV10-3 and TRBJ1-1; D gene uncertain. The germline V gene has CDR1 ENHRY and CDR2 SYGVKD. Trimming left V 6 bases short and J 6 bases short, with 8 bases between. The CDR3 spans 11 residues. The CDR3 DNA follows: TGTGCCATCAGAGGTTCGGCTGAAGCTTTCTTT. This translates into CAIRGSAEAFF.

The rearrangement uses TRBV3-1 and TRBJ1-2; D may be TRBD1 (6 bases). V lost 1 base and J 6 bases, leaving 15 bases between the germline ends. Germline values: CDR1 LGHDT, CDR2 YNNKEL (reference sequence). This CDR3 region has 15 residues. The CDR3 DNA reads as TGTGCCAGCAGCCAAGGGGGGGCAGGTTGGGATGGCTACACCTTC. It specifies CASSQGGAGWDGYTF.

The genes are TRBV6-6 and TRBJ2-2, with D possibly called TRBD1 or TRBD2 (6 bases each). V lost 2 bases, J lost 5 bases, and 9 bases lay in between. CDR3 size: 14 residues. Germline V gives CDR1 MNHNY, CDR2 SVGAGI (reference sequence). The CDR3 DNA sequence: TGTGCCAGCAGTTACGGGGGGCGTACCGGGGAGCTGTTTTTT. This encodes CASSYGGRTGELFF.

This chain links TRBV13 with TRBJ2-3, with D perhaps matching TRBD1 or TRBD2 (5 bases each). Looked up from germline, CDR1 is PRHDT and CDR2 is FYEKMQ (reference sequence). Trimming shortened V by 5 bases and J by 2 bases, and 11 bases separated the two germline ends. CDR3 length: 14 amino acids. DNA of the CDR3: TGTGCCAGCAGCCAAGGGACCCTCACAGATACGCAGTATTTT. Its protein product is CASSQGTLTDTQYF.

The chain links TRBV3-1 to TRBJ1-3, with TRBD1 identical over 8 bases. The CDR3 is 17 residues long. With V trimmed by 4 bases and J by 0 bases, 8 bases remained unmatched. CDR1 is LGHDT and CDR2 is YNNKEL in the germline V gene (reference sequence). In DNA form, the CDR3 reads TGTGCCAGCAGCCCCGGGACAGGAATAAGCTCTGGAAACACCATATATTTT. The encoded protein is CASSPGTGISSGNTIYF.

The chain combines TRBV28 with TRBJ2-7; D perhaps matches TRBD2 (6 bases). Germline-derived CDR1 and CDR2 are MDHEN and SYDVKM. Deletions cut 7 bases from V and 7 bases from J, with 17 bases between. The CDR3 is 13 amino acids. Here the CDR3 DNA reads TGTGCCAGCACGGGGCTTCCCGCGGGGGAGCAGTACTTC. Translation gives CASTGLPAGEQYF.

The chain recombines TRBV7-2 with TRBJ1-3; unclear D gene. Germline V CDR1 and CDR2: SGHTA, FQGNSA. Trimming took off 2 bases at V and 1 base at J, with 9 bases between the two ends. CDR3 size: 15 residues. The CDR3 coding sequence is TGTGCCAGCAGCTTACTGCCGATATCTGGAAACACCATATATTTT. Amino acids: CASSLLPISGNTIYF.

Concerning this clonotype itself: A much bigger clone sits one base away, suggesting this may be a read error. The chain employs TRBV30 and TRBJ1-2; TRBD1 is a possible D gene (6 bases). The V end lost 1 base, the J end lost 7 bases, and 10 bases lay between the germline ends. The CDR3 length is 12 residues. Germline CDR1 reads GTSNPN; CDR2 reads SVGIG (reference sequence). The chain's CDR3 is CAWSGGRRGYTF. CDR3 DNA sequence: TGTGCCTGGAGTGGGGGGCGGCGTGGCTACACCTTC.

DNA of the CDR3: TGTGCCAGCAGTTACTCAGGACTAAACTACAATGAGCAGTTCTTC. Residues: CASSYSGLNYNEQFF. The chain recombines TRBV6-5 with TRBJ2-1; possibly TRBD2 for D (6 bases). There are 15 residues in the CDR3. Per the germline V gene, CDR1 is MNHEY and CDR2 is SVGAGI. V lost 0 bases and J 3 bases, leaving 9 bases between the germline ends.

The J gene is TRBJ2-6, the V gene TRBV7-6, with D perhaps matching TRBD1 or TRBD2 (5 bases each). Germline V gene lookup returns CDR1 SGHVS and CDR2 FNYEAQ. This CDR3 has 14 amino acids. Trimming took off 4 bases at V and 4 bases at J, with 8 bases between the two ends. CDR3 loop: CASSSGTGANVLTF. The DNA of the CDR3 is TGTGCCAGCAGCTCAGGGACGGGGGCCAACGTCCTGACTTTC.

This clonotype has a count of ten or more. V and J are TRBV12-3 or TRBV12-4 and TRBJ2-7; D is uncertain. The CDR3 consists of 13 residues. The V and J ends lost 3 bases and 6 bases respectively, with 12 bases between them. The CDR3 DNA sequence: TGTGCCAGCAGTTTGGTCCCCTTGGGCGAGCAGTACTTC. It codes for CASSLVPLGEQYF.

This clonotype has only a few counts. Given a much more abundant clone one base away, this may be a read error. V and J are TRBV6-1 and TRBJ2-1, with a weak D call TRBD2 (6 bases). Germline V lookup: CDR1 MNHNS, CDR2 SASEGT. CDR3 size: 15 residues. Here the CDR3 DNA reads TGTGCCAGCAGTGATCCCACGCGGGGCTACAATGAGCAGCTCTTC. Translating gives CASSDPTRGYNEQLF.

This clonotype has ten or more counts. The chain combines TRBV28 with TRBJ1-4; TRBD1 matches at 8 bases. There are 16 residues in the CDR3. Germline CDR1 reads MDHEN; CDR2 reads SYDVKM. J gave up 4 bases and V 5 bases, and 9 bases lay outside the gene matches. The CDR3, as DNA: TGTGCCAGCAGTCCCGACAGGGGACTAAGTAATGAAAAACTGTTTTTT. Amino acids: CASSPDRGLSNEKLFF.

This clonotype has ten or more counts. The V gene is TRBV28, the J gene TRBJ1-2; possible D gene TRBD1, 6 bases. Per the germline V gene, CDR1 is MDHEN and CDR2 is SYDVKM. V shed 3 bases and J shed 4 bases, with 9 bases lying between them. The CDR3 has 13 residues. This chain's CDR3 is CASSFGGVYGYTF. The CDR3 bases are TGTGCCAGCAGTTTCGGGGGCGTCTATGGCTACACCTTC.

This clonotype has ten or more counts. The chain has TRBV30 and TRBJ1-1, with D perhaps matching TRBD1 (6 bases). Germline values: CDR1 GTSNPN, CDR2 SVGIG (reference sequence). V was clipped by 2 bases and J by 0 bases, with 13 bases between them. The CDR3 contains 15 residues. CDR3 DNA: TGTGCCTGGAGTCAAAGGGGGGTCTTGAACACTGAAGCTTTCTTT. This sequence encodes CAWSQRGVLNTEAFF.

In regard to this clonotype: A much larger clone differs from this one at a single base, so this may be a read error. This sequence joins TRBV6-1 and TRBJ2-2; D is perhaps TRBD1 (5 bases). The CDR3 spans 14 residues. From germline, CDR1 is MNHNS and CDR2 SASEGT. CDR3 nucleotides: TGTGCCAGCAGTGCCCCGGACATCACCAGGGAGCTGTTTTTT. Translated, it gives CASSAPDITRELFF.

This clonotype appeared many times. This rearrangement joins TRBV4-1 to TRBJ2-3, with D possibly matching TRBD1 (5 bases). Germline values: CDR1 MGHRA, CDR2 YSYEKL. The CDR3 length is 14 residues. V dropped 3 bases and J dropped 0 bases, with 7 bases sitting between them. CDR3 nucleotides: TGCGCCAGCAGCCACAGGGCGAGCACAGATACGCAGTATTTT. This gives the protein CASSHRASTDTQYF.

This clonotype showed up many times. This chain links TRBV7-8 with TRBJ1-1; possible D gene TRBD1, 5 bases. V was shortened by 2 bases and J by 2 bases, with 15 bases between the two germline ends. CDR3 length equals 16 residues. Looked up from germline, CDR1 is SGHVS and CDR2 is FQNEAQ. The CDR3 DNA is TGTGCCAGCAGCTTACCCGGGGCGGGGGTAAACACTGAAGCTTTCTTT. Its translation: CASSLPGAGVNTEAFF.

This clonotype has ten or more counts. This chain links TRBV27 with TRBJ2-7; 10 nucleotides agree with TRBD2. The V gene end was trimmed by 3 bases and the J gene end by 4 bases; junction bases not matched to a gene: 6. The germline V gene encodes CDR1 MNHEY and CDR2 SMNVEV (reference sequence). The CDR3 covers 15 residues. CDR3 bases: TGTGCCAGCAGTTTTGTATCTAGCGGGGGATACGAGCAGTACTTC. Its protein is CASSFVSSGGYEQYF.

At least ten counts were recorded for this clonotype. CDR3 sequence reads: CASSSMVGGGDEQYF. Here the CDR3 DNA reads TGTGCCAGCAGTTCCATGGTAGGGGGCGGGGACGAGCAGTACTTC. This chain links TRBV27 with TRBJ2-7; TRBD1 might be the D (7 bases). Germline CDR1 and CDR2: MNHEY and SMNVEV (reference sequence). Trimming stripped 4 bases from V and 5 bases from J, with 18 bases between. This CDR3 has 15 amino acids.

This clonotype was seen a few times. The V and J genes are TRBV27 and TRBJ1-1, with D hard to call. This CDR3 contains 14 residues. CDR1 and CDR2 from the germline V gene are MNHEY and SMNVEV (reference sequence). V was trimmed by 5 bases and J by 5 bases, leaving 15 bases between them. The CDR3 DNA reads as TGTGCCAGCAGTATCGTTTTCGGGAGAACTGAAGCTTTCTTT. Translating gives CASSIVFGRTEAFF.

The chain couples TRBV13 to TRBJ1-2, with 7 nucleotides matching TRBD1. CDR1 PRHDT and CDR2 FYEKMQ come from the germline V gene (reference sequence). V shed 2 bases, J shed 8 bases, and the junction held 14 bases outside the gene matches. The CDR3 has 16 residues. Here the CDR3 DNA reads TGTGCCAGCAGCTTATTGGGCGGCAGGGGGGTAGGAGGCTACACCTTC. Protein sequence: CASSLLGGRGVGGYTF.

This clonotype was counted between two and nine times. The V call is TRBV7-9, the J call TRBJ2-5, with a weak D call TRBD2 (6 bases). Germline V gene lookup returns CDR1 SEHNR and CDR2 FQNEAQ (reference sequence). V dropped 3 bases and J dropped 5 bases, with 16 bases sitting between them. The CDR3 covers 15 residues. The CDR3 spells CASSLGTSAGETQYF. In DNA, the CDR3 is TGTGCCAGCAGCTTGGGGACTTCGGCCGGGGAGACCCAGTACTTC.

This clonotype showed up many times. V is TRBV5-1 and J is TRBJ2-1, with D perhaps matching TRBD1 (6 bases). The germline gives CDR1 SGHRS, CDR2 YFSETQ. The CDR3 runs 13 residues. Trimming took off 5 bases at V and 2 bases at J, with 8 bases between the two ends. CDR3 residues: CASSWTAYNEQFF. The CDR3 nucleotides read TGCGCCAGCAGTTGGACAGCCTACAATGAGCAGTTCTTC.